One sample yielded the 31 T cell receptor beta chains listed below, sequenced in a study of shared clonotypes between healthy human individuals. Repertoires were generated with immunoSEQ multiplex PCR, while TCRdb's copy carries only in-frame clones and drops some. The sample lists around 580,000 clones; 95% to 98% were seen once. The naive CD8 population came from CD45RO-negative cells selected for CCR7, without terminally differentiated effector memory CD45RA+ cells. The source material was naive CD8+ T cells sorted from blood. The origin of the receptors is a young man in good health.

Regarding this clone: This CDR3 is also generated by other DNA sequences in the sample. In DNA, the CDR3 is TGTGCCAGCAGCTCCGGGGGGAGCACTGAAGCTTTCTTT. Its protein product is CASSSGGSTEAFF. This chain links TRBV7-9 with TRBJ1-1; a weak D match, TRBD1 (5 bases). V dropped 4 bases and J dropped 4 bases, with 10 bases sitting between them. The V gene's germline CDR1 is SEHNR and CDR2 FQNEAQ (reference sequence). There are 13 residues in the CDR3.

This chain uses TRBV6-6 with TRBJ2-7; 14 bases are a match to TRBD2. The V segment lost 4 bases and the J segment 5 bases; nucleotides outside the gene matches: 7. The CDR3 consists of 16 residues. CDR1 is MNHNY and CDR2 is SVGAGI in the germline V gene (reference sequence). The CDR3 here is CASSFEPGLAGDEQYF. CDR3 DNA: TGTGCCAGCAGTTTTGAACCGGGACTAGCGGGAGACGAGCAGTACTTC.

The V call is TRBV6-5, the J call TRBJ1-2; no firm D call. This CDR3 spans 14 amino acids. Between the trimmed V and J ends, which lost 5 bases and 2 bases, there was a span of 12 bases. Germline lookup yields CDR1 MNHEY and CDR2 SVGAGI. The CDR3 spells CASSAQVLNYGYTF. As DNA, the CDR3 is TGTGCCAGCAGTGCCCAGGTCCTAAACTATGGCTACACCTTC.

The rearrangement uses TRBV28 and TRBJ2-3; 9 bases line up with TRBD2. Germline CDR1 reads MDHEN; CDR2 reads SYDVKM. V was pared by 3 bases and J by 3 bases, with 19 bases of the junction left unmatched. The CDR3 sequence is 20 residues long. The CDR3 here is CASSLRWGDYAREGTDTQYF. The CDR3 DNA is TGTGCCAGCAGTTTGAGATGGGGGGATTACGCGCGGGAGGGGACAGATACGCAGTATTTT.

This chain uses TRBV29-1 with TRBJ2-1; the D gene is possibly TRBD1 (6 bases). The germline V gene has CDR1 SQVTM and CDR2 ANQGSEA. V dropped 7 bases and J dropped 7 bases, with 14 bases sitting between them. This CDR3 has 12 amino acids. CDR3 bases: TGCAGCGAACAGGGAGAGAGTAATGAGCAGTTCTTC. Protein: CSEQGESNEQFF.

This sequence joins TRBV30 and TRBJ2-5; D gene ambiguous. Deletions cut 4 bases from V and 6 bases from J, with 12 bases between. This CDR3 spans 12 amino acids. Germline CDR1 reads GTSNPN; CDR2 reads SVGIG (reference sequence). DNA of the CDR3: TGTGCCTGGACAAGCTTGATGAAGACCCAGTACTTC. Translating gives CAWTSLMKTQYF. The full variable domain, its missing parts supplied by reference TRBV30 and TRBJ2-5, is SQTIHQWPATLVQPVGSPLSLECTVEGTSNPNLYWYRQAAGRGLQLLFYSVGIGQISSEVPQNLSASRPQDRQFILSSKKLLLSDSGFYLCAWTSLMKTQYFGPGTRLLVL.

The rearrangement links TRBV5-8 to TRBJ1-2; D remains unclear. The CDR3 loop spans 14 amino acids. The germline V and J ends were trimmed by 0 bases and 7 bases, with 13 bases remaining between them. Germline V gene lookup returns CDR1 SGHTS and CDR2 YDEGEE. The CDR3 region has the DNA TGTGCCAGCAGCTTGGACAGTGGGGTCGCTGGCTACACCTTC. Amino acids: CASSLDSGVAGYTF. The full variable domain, in which reference TRBV5-8 and TRBJ1-2 provide the parts outside the CDR3, is EAGVTQSPTHLIKTRGQQATLRCSPISGHTSVYWYQQALGLGLQFLLWYDEGEERNRGNFPPRFSGRQFPNYSSELNVNALELEDSALYLCASSLDSGVAGYTFGSGTRLTVV.

The chain combines TRBV29-1 with TRBJ2-3, with 7 bases identical to TRBD2. Germline V gene lookup returns CDR1 SQVTM and CDR2 ANQGSEA. J gave up 3 bases and V 4 bases, and 7 bases lay outside the gene matches. The CDR3 is 14 residues long. The CDR3, as DNA: TGCAGCGTTGCGCGGGAGAGTTGGACAGATACGCAGTATTTT. It specifies CSVARESWTDTQYF.

The chain joins TRBV18 to TRBJ2-5; D possibly corresponds to TRBD1 (6 bases). The V gene's germline CDR1 is KGHSH and CDR2 LQKENI. Trimming took off 6 bases at V and 3 bases at J, with 20 bases between the two ends. CDR3 length: 16 residues. The CDR3 coding sequence is TGTGCCAGCTCTGACCTACAGGGTGTGGGGAAAGAGACCCAGTACTTC. Protein product: CASSDLQGVGKETQYF.

The rearrangement joins TRBV9 to TRBJ1-2; D may be TRBD1 (5 bases). The CDR3 spans 15 residues. V was clipped by 0 bases and J by 4 bases, with 13 bases between them. Germline V gene sequence: CDR1 SGDLS, CDR2 YYNGEE. For the CDR3, the DNA is TGTGCCAGCAGCGTAGGCCCCGGGACGGGCTATGGCTACACCTTC. Its protein is CASSVGPGTGYGYTF.

Of note for this clone: This sample includes further DNA sequences coding for the same CDR3. V is TRBV27 and J is TRBJ2-5, with D perhaps being TRBD1 or TRBD2 (5 bases each). Looked up from germline, CDR1 is MNHEY and CDR2 is SMNVEV (reference sequence). The V end was cut by 6 bases, the J end by 0 bases, with 8 bases between. This CDR3 is 13 amino acids long. The CDR3 nucleotides read TGTGCCAGCAGCTCGGGACACCAAGAGACCCAGTACTTC. Translation: CASSSGHQETQYF.

J is TRBJ1-3 and V is TRBV29-1, with D possibly matching TRBD1 (5 bases). The CDR3 covers 16 residues. Trimming left V 0 bases short and J 0 bases short, with 12 bases between. Germline lookup yields CDR1 SQVTM and CDR2 ANQGSEA. CDR3 residues: CSVEDPARDSGNTIYF. In DNA, the CDR3 is TGCAGCGTTGAAGATCCGGCCAGGGACTCTGGAAACACCATATATTTT.

This clone is a singleton in its sample. V usage is TRBV18 and J usage is TRBJ2-7; D is perhaps TRBD1 (5 bases). The CDR3 extends over 17 amino acids. Trimming cost V 3 bases and J 3 bases, with 21 bases left between them. From germline, CDR1 is KGHSH and CDR2 LQKENI. The CDR3 DNA sequence: TGTGCCAGCTCACCCTTAACACTACGGACACACCGCTACGAGCAGTACTTC. Residues: CASSPLTLRTHRYEQYF.

J is TRBJ2-5 and V is TRBV23-1; possibly TRBD2 for D (7 bases). Being an ORF, TRBV23-1 has a function that is uncertain. CDR3 length equals 18 residues. Trimming took off 1 base at V and 3 bases at J, with 21 bases between the two ends. The CDR3 region is CASSQCRGAKFRKETQYF. In DNA, the CDR3 is TGCGCCAGCAGTCAATGCCGGGGGGCGAAATTTAGAAAAGAGACCCAGTACTTC.

The CDR3 here is CATSRDLGPSYEQYF. Written as DNA, the CDR3 is TGTGCCACCAGCAGAGATCTAGGGCCTTCCTACGAGCAGTACTTC. The rearrangement links TRBV15 to TRBJ2-7; D not resolved. This CDR3 contains 15 residues. V lost 0 bases and J lost 1, with 10 bases in between. Per the germline V gene, CDR1 is LNHNV and CDR2 is YYDKDF (reference sequence). The complete variable domain, with remaining parts taken from reference TRBV15 and TRBJ2-7, reads DAMVIQNPRYQVTQFGKPVTLSCSQTLNHNVMYWYQQKSSQAPKLLFHYYDKDFNNEADTPDNFQSRRPNTSFCFLDIRSPGLGDTAMYLCATSRDLGPSYEQYFGPGTRLTVT.

The chain uses TRBV5-1 and TRBJ2-7; a possible D gene is TRBD2 (7 bases). V gave up 0 bases and J gave up 6 bases, with 19 bases separating them. Germline V gene lookup returns CDR1 SGHRS and CDR2 YFSETQ. There are 16 residues in the CDR3. CDR3 DNA sequence: TGCGCCAGCAGCTTGGATGGGAGGGGGGACCCCCTCGAGCAGTACTTC. It translates to CASSLDGRGDPLEQYF.

The V gene is TRBV28, the J gene TRBJ2-1; no clear D gene. Trimming took off 1 base at V and 4 bases at J, with 8 bases between the two ends. Germline CDR1 MDHEN, CDR2 SYDVKM. The CDR3 runs 14 residues. The CDR3, as DNA: TGTGCCAGCAGTTTATTGGGGTTGTACAATGAGCAGTTCTTC. This codes for CASSLLGLYNEQFF.

The J gene is TRBJ2-1, the V gene TRBV19; 7 nucleotides align to TRBD2. The CDR3 extends over 17 amino acids. Germline V gene sequence: CDR1 LNHDA, CDR2 SQIVND (reference sequence). V dropped 3 bases and J dropped 0; count of bases not matched to a gene: 8. In nucleotides, the CDR3 is TGTGCCAGTAGTATTGATAGACTAGCTTCCTCCTACAATGAGCAGTTCTTC. Its protein is CASSIDRLASSYNEQFF.

The chain links TRBV11-2 to TRBJ2-5; D gene unclear. CDR3 length: 18 residues. The germline CDR1 and CDR2 sequences are SGHAT and FQNNGV. V lost 6 bases and J lost 1, with 24 bases in between. The CDR3 region is CASSPSPLLGRTQETQYF. CDR3 sequence (DNA): TGTGCCAGCAGTCCTTCCCCCCTCTTAGGGCGGACCCAAGAGACCCAGTACTTC.

This chain links TRBV11-2 with TRBJ2-7; the D gene is possibly TRBD2 (5 bases). Trimming left V 8 bases short and J 0 bases short, with 17 bases between. Germline CDR1 is SGHAT and CDR2 is FQNNGV. This CDR3 region has 15 residues. CDR3 sequence reads: CASSSEGSSSYEQYF. CDR3 nucleotide sequence: TGTGCCAGCTCCTCAGAGGGCAGCAGCTCCTACGAGCAGTACTTC. The full variable domain, in which reference TRBV11-2 and TRBJ2-7 provide the parts outside the CDR3, is EAGVAQSPRYKIIEKRQSVAFWCNPISGHATLYWYQQILGQGPKLLIQFQNNGVVDDSQLPKDRFSAERLKGVDSTLKIQPAKLEDSAVYLCASSSEGSSSYEQYFGPGTRLTVT.

The chain recombines TRBV7-9 with TRBJ2-1; 8 bases map to TRBD2. This CDR3 has 13 residues. V dropped 8 bases and J dropped 2; count of bases not matched to a gene: 2. Germline V CDR1 and CDR2: SEHNR, FQNEAQ (reference sequence). CDR3 protein: CASVGGAYNEQFF. CDR3 DNA sequence: TGTGCCAGCGTCGGGGGGGCCTACAATGAGCAGTTCTTC. The full variable domain, completed using reference TRBV7-9 and TRBJ2-1, is DTGVSQNPRHKITKRGQNVTFRCDPISEHNRLYWYRQTLGQGPEFLTYFQNEAQLEKSRLLSDRFSAERPKGSFSTLEIQRTEQGDSAMYLCASVGGAYNEQFFGPGTRLTVL.

V is TRBV4-1 and J is TRBJ2-7; 12 bases fit TRBD1. The germline V gene has CDR1 MGHRA and CDR2 YSYEKL. The CDR3 has 18 amino acids. J lost 5 bases, V lost 4 bases, and 15 bases had no gene match. CDR3 in DNA: TGCGCCAGCAGCCCAGGACCTCCTCCGGGACAGGGGGCCAACGAGCAGTACTTC. Its protein product is CASSPGPPPGQGANEQYF.

This clone was observed a single time. The CDR3 spells CASSLSGGGTDTQYF. For the CDR3, the DNA is TGCGCCAGCAGCCTTAGCGGGGGGGGCACAGATACGCAGTATTTT. The rearrangement joins TRBV4-3 to TRBJ2-3; 11 nucleotides match TRBD2. Germline V gives CDR1 LGHNA, CDR2 YSLEER. The CDR3 extends over 15 amino acids. V gave up 4 bases and J gave up 1 base; unmatched junction bases: 1.

The chain recombines TRBV29-1 with TRBJ2-1; D may match TRBD1 or TRBD2 (5 bases each). There are 15 residues in the CDR3. The germline CDR1 and CDR2 sequences are SQVTM and ANQGSEA. V dropped 7 bases and J dropped 5 bases, with 21 bases sitting between them. CDR3 loop: CSAEAGTHGDNEQFF. In nucleotides, the CDR3 is TGCAGCGCCGAAGCCGGGACCCACGGGGACAATGAGCAGTTCTTC.

This clone has only one observation. V usage is TRBV7-9 and J usage is TRBJ1-3, with D uncertain. The V gene's germline CDR1 is SEHNR and CDR2 FQNEAQ (reference sequence). The CDR3 runs 17 residues. V lost 5 bases to trimming and J lost 0 bases, with 17 bases between them. This CDR3 is CASSHREAAGSGNTIYF. The CDR3 DNA is TGTGCCAGCAGCCATCGGGAGGCAGCAGGCTCTGGAAACACCATATATTTT.

The chain combines TRBV27 with TRBJ2-7; the D is unclear. V lost 3 bases, J lost 3 bases, and 9 bases lay in between. CDR3 length: 13 residues. Germline CDR1 MNHEY, CDR2 SMNVEV (reference sequence). The chain's CDR3 is CASSFAKGYEQYF. The DNA of the CDR3 is TGTGCCAGCAGTTTTGCCAAGGGCTACGAGCAGTACTTC.

The chain uses TRBV13 and TRBJ1-4; D is uncertain. V shed 2 bases and J shed 7 bases, with 14 bases lying between them. CDR1 and CDR2 from the germline V gene are PRHDT and FYEKMQ (reference sequence). The CDR3 runs 15 residues. In nucleotides, the CDR3 is TGTGCCAGCAGCTTATCGGGCGTTAACGGTGAAAAACTGTTTTTT. It encodes CASSLSGVNGEKLFF. Looking up the rest from reference TRBV13 and TRBJ1-4 gives the full variable domain: AAGVIQSPRHLIKEKRETATLKCYPIPRHDTVYWYQQGPGQDPQFLISFYEKMQSDKGSIPDRFSAQQFSDYHSELNMSSLELGDSALYFCASSLSGVNGEKLFFGSGTQLSVL.

The rearrangement links TRBV27 to TRBJ2-7; possibly TRBD1 for D (5 bases). This CDR3 has 13 amino acids. The V end was cut by 3 bases, the J end by 6 bases, with 12 bases between. Per germline, CDR1 MNHEY and CDR2 SMNVEV (reference sequence). The CDR3 spells CASSFSRAFEQYF. The CDR3, as DNA: TGTGCCAGCAGTTTCTCCAGGGCCTTCGAGCAGTACTTC.

V is TRBV13 and J is TRBJ2-7; D gene ambiguous. Trimming shortened V by 0 bases and J by 0 bases, and 6 bases separated the two germline ends. The CDR3 loop spans 14 amino acids. Germline CDR1 and CDR2: PRHDT and FYEKMQ (reference sequence). The CDR3 here is CASSLGRNSYEQYF. CDR3 DNA: TGTGCCAGCAGCTTAGGCCGCAACTCCTACGAGCAGTACTTC. Full variable domain (missing parts from reference TRBV13 and TRBJ2-7): AAGVIQSPRHLIKEKRETATLKCYPIPRHDTVYWYQQGPGQDPQFLISFYEKMQSDKGSIPDRFSAQQFSDYHSELNMSSLELGDSALYFCASSLGRNSYEQYFGPGTRLTVT.

The chain recombines TRBV13 with TRBJ1-4; D might be TRBD1 (5 bases). Trimming cost V 4 bases and J 6 bases, with 15 bases left between them. Germline CDR1 PRHDT, CDR2 FYEKMQ (reference sequence). The CDR3 totals 15 residues. The CDR3 region has the DNA TGTGCCAGCAGCTCGAGTAGGGGAGGGGATGAAAAACTGTTTTTT. It specifies CASSSSRGGDEKLFF.

The CDR3 loop is CASSYRLVLNTGELFF. The CDR3 DNA reads as TGTGCCAGCAGCTACAGATTAGTCCTGAACACCGGGGAGCTGTTTTTT. V and J are TRBV7-2 and TRBJ2-2; no definite D call. This CDR3 is built from 16 residues. Between the trimmed V and J ends, which lost 4 bases and 1 base, there was a span of 13 bases. Germline-derived CDR1 and CDR2 are SGHTA and FQGNSA.